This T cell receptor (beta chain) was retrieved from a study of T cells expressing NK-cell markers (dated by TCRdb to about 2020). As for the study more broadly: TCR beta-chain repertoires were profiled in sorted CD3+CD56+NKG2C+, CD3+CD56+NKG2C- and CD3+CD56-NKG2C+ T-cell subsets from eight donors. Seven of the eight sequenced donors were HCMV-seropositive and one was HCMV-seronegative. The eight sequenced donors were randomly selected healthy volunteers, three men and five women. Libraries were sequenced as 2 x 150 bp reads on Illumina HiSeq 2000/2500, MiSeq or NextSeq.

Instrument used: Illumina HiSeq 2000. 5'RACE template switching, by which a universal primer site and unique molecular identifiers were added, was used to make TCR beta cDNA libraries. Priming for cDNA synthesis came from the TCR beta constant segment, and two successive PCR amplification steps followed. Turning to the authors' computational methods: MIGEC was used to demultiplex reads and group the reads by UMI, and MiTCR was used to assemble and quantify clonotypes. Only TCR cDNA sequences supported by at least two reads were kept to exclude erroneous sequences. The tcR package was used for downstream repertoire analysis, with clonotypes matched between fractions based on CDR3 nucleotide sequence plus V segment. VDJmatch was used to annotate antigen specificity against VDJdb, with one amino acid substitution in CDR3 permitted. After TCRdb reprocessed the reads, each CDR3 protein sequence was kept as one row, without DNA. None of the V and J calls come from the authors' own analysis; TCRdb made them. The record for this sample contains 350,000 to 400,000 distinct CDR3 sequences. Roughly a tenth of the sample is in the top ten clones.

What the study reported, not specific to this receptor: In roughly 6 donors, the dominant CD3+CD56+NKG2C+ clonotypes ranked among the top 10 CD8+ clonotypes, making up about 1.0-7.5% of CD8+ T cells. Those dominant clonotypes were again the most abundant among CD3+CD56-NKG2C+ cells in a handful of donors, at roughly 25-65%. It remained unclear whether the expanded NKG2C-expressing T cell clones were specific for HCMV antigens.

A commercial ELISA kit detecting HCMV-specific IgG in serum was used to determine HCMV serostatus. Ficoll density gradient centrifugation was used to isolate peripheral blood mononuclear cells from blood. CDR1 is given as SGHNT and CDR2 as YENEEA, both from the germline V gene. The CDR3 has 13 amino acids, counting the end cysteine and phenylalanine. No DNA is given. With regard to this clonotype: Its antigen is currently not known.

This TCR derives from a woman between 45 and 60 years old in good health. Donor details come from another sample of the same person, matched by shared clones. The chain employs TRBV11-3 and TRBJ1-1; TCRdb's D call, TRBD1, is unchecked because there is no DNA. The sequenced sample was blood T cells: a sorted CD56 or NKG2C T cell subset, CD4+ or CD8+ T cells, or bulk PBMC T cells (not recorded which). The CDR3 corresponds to CASTIDRDTEAFF.